This TCR beta chain was identified during a study of blood T cell repertoires in COVID-19. About the study: Italy, Spain and the United States were the sources of the convalescent and acute COVID-19 samples. Nucleic acid was either cDNA or gDNA, and it came from T cells, B-cell-depleted T cells, or PBMCs.

The V gene end was trimmed by 8 bases and the J gene end by 3 bases; junction bases not matched to a gene: 7. In germline, CDR1 is SQVTM, CDR2 ANQGSEA. CDR3 length: 13 amino acids. As processed by the authors: Amplification from reference gene primers served as the basis for estimated nucleated cell counts. Only in-frame clones appear in the TCRdb table, and some are missing; sequencing was by immunoSEQ multiplex PCR. V and J calls and clone size follow that table, whereas D and trimming were derived from the DNA. The sample has about 100,000 clones; about 90% are singletons. Material for sequencing was peripheral blood. The chain uses TRBV29-1 and TRBJ2-3, with TRBD2 identical over 8 bases. The receptor comes from a man younger than 45 in a cohort sampled during active COVID-19. CDR3 nucleotide sequence: TGCAGCACCGGGAGGGCGGAGACAGATACGCAGTATTTT. Translating it yields CSTGRAETDTQYF.